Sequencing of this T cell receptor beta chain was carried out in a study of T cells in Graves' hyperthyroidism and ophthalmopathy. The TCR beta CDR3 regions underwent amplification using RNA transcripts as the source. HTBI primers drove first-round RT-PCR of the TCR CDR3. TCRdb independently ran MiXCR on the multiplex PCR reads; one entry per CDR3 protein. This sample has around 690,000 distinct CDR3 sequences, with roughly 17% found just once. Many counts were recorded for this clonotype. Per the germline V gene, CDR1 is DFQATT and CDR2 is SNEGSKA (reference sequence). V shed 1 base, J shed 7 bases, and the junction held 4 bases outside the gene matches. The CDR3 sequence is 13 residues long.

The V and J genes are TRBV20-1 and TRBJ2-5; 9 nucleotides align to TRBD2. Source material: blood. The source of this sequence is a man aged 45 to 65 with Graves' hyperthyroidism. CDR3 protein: CSARGLAGWTQYF. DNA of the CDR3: TGCAGTGCTAGAGGGCTAGCGGGGTGGACCCAGTACTTC.